The 2 T cell receptor beta chains in this list originate from one sample, sequenced in a study of blood T cell repertoires in COVID-19. Method: immunoSEQ multiplex PCR; TCRdb's copy keeps in-frame clones and lacks some. This sample carries 120,000 or so clones, 75% to 85% of them seen once, and the ten largest clones take around 4.1%. Source material: peripheral blood. Source of these receptors: a woman aged 45 to 65 with acute or convalescent COVID-19.

This chain joins TRBV10-3 and TRBJ2-3, with 7 bases fitting TRBD2. This CDR3 is built from 15 residues. CDR1 and CDR2 (germline): ENHRY, SYGVKD. V trimming: 8 bases; J trimming: 0 bases; junction bases outside the gene matches: 8. CDR3 coding DNA: TGTGCCATCCGAGCGGGGCGGGAGAGCACAGATACGCAGTATTTT. Translating gives CAIRAGRESTDTQYF.

This clone was observed once. The rearrangement uses TRBV30 and TRBJ1-2; no clear D gene. Trimming took off 0 bases at V and 5 bases at J, with 10 bases between the two ends. The germline gives CDR1 GTSNPN, CDR2 SVGIG (reference sequence). The CDR3 has 13 residues. CDR3 DNA sequence: TGTGCCTGGAGTGTACTACTGCCTTATGGCTACACCTTC. Translated: CAWSVLLPYGYTF.